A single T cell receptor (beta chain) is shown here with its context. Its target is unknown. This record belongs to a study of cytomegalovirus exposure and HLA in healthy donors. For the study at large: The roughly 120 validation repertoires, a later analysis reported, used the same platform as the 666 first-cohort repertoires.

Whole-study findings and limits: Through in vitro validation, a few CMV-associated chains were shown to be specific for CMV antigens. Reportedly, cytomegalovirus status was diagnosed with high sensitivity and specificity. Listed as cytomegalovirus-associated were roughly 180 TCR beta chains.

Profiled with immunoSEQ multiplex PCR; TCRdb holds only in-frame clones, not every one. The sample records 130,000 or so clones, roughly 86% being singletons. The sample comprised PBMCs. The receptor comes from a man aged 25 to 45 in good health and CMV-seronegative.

The CDR3 loop reads CASSLTSSSSYNEQFF. The DNA of the CDR3 is TGCGCCAGCAGCCTCACTAGCTCAAGCTCCTACAATGAGCAGTTCTTC. V gene TRBV5-1 combines with J gene TRBJ2-1; D is possibly TRBD2 (6 bases). Germline assignment: CDR1 SGHRS and CDR2 YFSETQ. This CDR3 is 16 amino acids long. The V and J ends lost 4 bases and 0 bases respectively, with 14 bases between them.